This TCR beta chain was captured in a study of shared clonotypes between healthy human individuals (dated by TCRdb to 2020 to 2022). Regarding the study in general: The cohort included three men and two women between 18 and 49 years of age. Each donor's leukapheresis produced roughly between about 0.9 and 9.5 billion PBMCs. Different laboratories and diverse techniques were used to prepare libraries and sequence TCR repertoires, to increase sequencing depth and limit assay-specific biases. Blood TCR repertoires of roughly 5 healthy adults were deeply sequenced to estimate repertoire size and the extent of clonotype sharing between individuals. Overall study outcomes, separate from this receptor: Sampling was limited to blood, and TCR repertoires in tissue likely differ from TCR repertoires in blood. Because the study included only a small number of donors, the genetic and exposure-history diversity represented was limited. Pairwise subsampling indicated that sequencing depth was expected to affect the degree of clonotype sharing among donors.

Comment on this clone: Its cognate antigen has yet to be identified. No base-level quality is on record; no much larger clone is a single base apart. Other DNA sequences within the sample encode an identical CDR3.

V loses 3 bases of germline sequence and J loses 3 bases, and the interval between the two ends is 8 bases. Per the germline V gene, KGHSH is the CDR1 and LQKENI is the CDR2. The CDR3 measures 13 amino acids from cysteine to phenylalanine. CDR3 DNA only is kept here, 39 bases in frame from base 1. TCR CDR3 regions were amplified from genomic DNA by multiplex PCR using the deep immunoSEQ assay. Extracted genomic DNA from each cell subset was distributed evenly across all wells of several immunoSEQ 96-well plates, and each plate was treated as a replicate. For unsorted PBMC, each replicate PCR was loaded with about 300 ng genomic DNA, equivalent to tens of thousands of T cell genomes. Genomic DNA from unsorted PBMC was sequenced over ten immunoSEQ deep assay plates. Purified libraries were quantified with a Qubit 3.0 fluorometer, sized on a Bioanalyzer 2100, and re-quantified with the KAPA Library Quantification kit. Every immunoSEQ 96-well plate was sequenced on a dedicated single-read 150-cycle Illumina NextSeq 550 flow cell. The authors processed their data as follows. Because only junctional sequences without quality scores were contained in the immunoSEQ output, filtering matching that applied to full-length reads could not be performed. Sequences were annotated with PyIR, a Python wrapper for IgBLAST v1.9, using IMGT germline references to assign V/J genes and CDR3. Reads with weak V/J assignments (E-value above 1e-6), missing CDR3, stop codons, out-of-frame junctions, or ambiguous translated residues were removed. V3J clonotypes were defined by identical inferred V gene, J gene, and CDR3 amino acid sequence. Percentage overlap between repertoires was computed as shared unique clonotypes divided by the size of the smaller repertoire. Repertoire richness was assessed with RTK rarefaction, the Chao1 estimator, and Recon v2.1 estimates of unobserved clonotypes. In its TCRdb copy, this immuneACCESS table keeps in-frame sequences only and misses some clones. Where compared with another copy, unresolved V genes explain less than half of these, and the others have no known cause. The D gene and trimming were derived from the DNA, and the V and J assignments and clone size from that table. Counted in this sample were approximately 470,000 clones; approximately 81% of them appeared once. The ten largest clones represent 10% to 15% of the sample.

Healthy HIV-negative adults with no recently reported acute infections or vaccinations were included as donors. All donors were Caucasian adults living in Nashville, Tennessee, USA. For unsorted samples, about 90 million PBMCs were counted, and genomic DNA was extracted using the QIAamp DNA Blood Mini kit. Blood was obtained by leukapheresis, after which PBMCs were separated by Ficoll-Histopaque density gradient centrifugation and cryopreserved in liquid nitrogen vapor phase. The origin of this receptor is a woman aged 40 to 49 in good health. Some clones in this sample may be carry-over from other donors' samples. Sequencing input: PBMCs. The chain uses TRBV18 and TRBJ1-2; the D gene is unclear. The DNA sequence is TGTGCCAGCTCACCGGAGGGAGACTATGGCTACACCTTC. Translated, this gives CASSPEGDYGYTF.